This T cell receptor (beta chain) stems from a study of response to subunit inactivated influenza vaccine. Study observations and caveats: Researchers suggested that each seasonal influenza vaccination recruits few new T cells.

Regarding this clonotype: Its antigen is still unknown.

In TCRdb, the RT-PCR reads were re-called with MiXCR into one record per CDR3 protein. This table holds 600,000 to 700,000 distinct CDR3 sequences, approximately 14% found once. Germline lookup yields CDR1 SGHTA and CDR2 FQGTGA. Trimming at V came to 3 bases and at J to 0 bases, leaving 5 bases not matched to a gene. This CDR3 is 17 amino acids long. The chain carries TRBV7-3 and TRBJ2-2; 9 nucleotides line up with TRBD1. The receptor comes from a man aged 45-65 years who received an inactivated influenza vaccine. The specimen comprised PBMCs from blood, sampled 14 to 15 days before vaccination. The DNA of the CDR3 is TGTGCCAGCAGCTTGCCGGGACAGGGAACGAACACCGGGGAGCTGTTTTTT. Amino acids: CASSLPGQGTNTGELFF.